The rows below give T cell receptor beta chains drawn from one sample of a study of blood T cell repertoires in COVID-19. Data came from immunoSEQ multiplex PCR; TCRdb stores just in-frame clones and leaves some out. The sample lists 450,000 to 500,000 clones, approximately 83% occurring once. Sequenced: peripheral blood. The receptors derive from a human donor in a cohort sampled during active COVID-19. CDR3s include the opening cysteine and the closing phenylalanine or tryptophan. D genes are given only for firm matches. Clone size is stated in some rows and not others, as once, few, many or a class when expanded.

j_gene: TRBJ2-7
v_gene: TRBV6-5
abundance: NA
len: 16
d_gene: NA
CDR3nt: TGTGCCAGCAGTTCATCCCGACTGGGAGAAACCTACGAGCAGTACTTC
CDR3aa: CASSSSRLGETYEQYF

j_gene: TRBJ1-3
v_gene: TRBV9
abundance: few
len: 13
d_gene: NA
CDR3nt: TGTGCCAGCACCCCAACGGCTGGAAACACCATATATTTT
CDR3aa: CASTPTAGNTIYF

j_gene: TRBJ2-7
v_gene: TRBV25-1
abundance: NA
len: 13
d_gene: NA
CDR3nt: TGTGCCAGCAGACAGTCCGGGAGTCCCGAGCAGTACTTC
CDR3aa: CASRQSGSPEQYF

j_gene: TRBJ1-6
v_gene: TRBV30
abundance: NA
len: 14
d_gene: NA
CDR3nt: TGTGCCTGGGTTGCAGGGGATTTTCCTACACCCCTCCACTTT
CDR3aa: CAWVAGDFPTPLHF

j_gene: TRBJ2-1
v_gene: TRBV18
abundance: NA
len: 14
d_gene: NA
CDR3nt: TGTGCCAGCTCACCGTTTAGCGTGGGGAATGAGCAGTTCTTC
CDR3aa: CASSPFSVGNEQFF

j_gene: TRBJ2-5
v_gene: TRBV6-5
abundance: NA
len: 14
d_gene: TRBD2
CDR3nt: TGTGCCAGCACCCCGGGCGGGAGGCGGGAGACCCAGTACTTC
CDR3aa: CASTPGGRRETQYF

j_gene: TRBJ1-1
v_gene: TRBV5-1
abundance: NA
len: 13
d_gene: TRBD1
CDR3nt: TGCGCCAGCAGCTCGGGACAGGGAACTGAAGCTTTCTTT
CDR3aa: CASSSGQGTEAFF

j_gene: TRBJ2-7
v_gene: TRBV20-1
abundance: NA
len: 10
d_gene: TRBD1
CDR3nt: TGCAGTGTAGACAGGGAGAGGCAGTACTTC
CDR3aa: CSVDRERQYF

j_gene: TRBJ2-3
v_gene: TRBV5-1
abundance: NA
len: 14
d_gene: NA
CDR3nt: TGCGCCAGCAGTCCCGCCGCGGTCTCAGATACGCAGTATTTT
CDR3aa: CASSPAAVSDTQYF

j_gene: TRBJ2-7
v_gene: TRBV3-1/TRBV3-2
abundance: NA
len: 14
d_gene: NA
CDR3nt: TGTGCCAGCAGCCAATCGCGCGGGCCGTACGAGCAGTACTTC
CDR3aa: CASSQSRGPYEQYF

j_gene: TRBJ2-2
v_gene: TRBV30
abundance: NA
len: 16
d_gene: NA
CDR3nt: TGTGCCTGGAATGAGGCGTTTACGCGGTCCACCGGGGAGCTGTTTTTT
CDR3aa: CAWNEAFTRSTGELFF

j_gene: TRBJ1-2
v_gene: TRBV5-1
abundance: NA
len: 13
d_gene: NA
CDR3nt: TGCGCCAGCAGCTTGGACAGTATCTATGGCTACACCTTC
CDR3aa: CASSLDSIYGYTF

j_gene: TRBJ1-1
v_gene: TRBV18
abundance: NA
len: 16
d_gene: NA
CDR3nt: TGTGCCAGCTCCCGTCCCGGACAGAGAATGAACACTGAAGCTTTCTTT
CDR3aa: CASSRPGQRMNTEAFF

j_gene: TRBJ1-4
v_gene: TRBV5-1
abundance: NA
len: 16
d_gene: NA
CDR3nt: TGCGCCAGCAGCTTGGATGGGGGCAGAACTAATGAAAAACTGTTTTTT
CDR3aa: CASSLDGGRTNEKLFF

j_gene: TRBJ2-6
v_gene: TRBV11-2
abundance: NA
len: 17
d_gene: TRBD2
CDR3nt: TGTGCCATTCTCGGGAGGGGTTTAAGCTCTGGGGCCAACGTCCTGACTTTC
CDR3aa: CAILGRGLSSGANVLTF

j_gene: TRBJ1-1
v_gene: TRBV4-2
abundance: NA
len: 15
d_gene: NA
CDR3nt: TGTGCCAGCAGCCAAGATGAGGGTGAGGGGGACGGAGCTTTCTTT
CDR3aa: CASSQDEGEGDGAFF

j_gene: TRBJ1-2
v_gene: TRBV28
abundance: NA
len: 13
d_gene: NA
CDR3nt: TGTGCCAGCAGTTTAAACAGCTTCTATGGCTACACCTTC
CDR3aa: CASSLNSFYGYTF

j_gene: TRBJ1-4
v_gene: TRBV7-2
abundance: NA
len: 16
d_gene: TRBD1
CDR3nt: TGTGCCAGCAGCTTAGTGGGTACAGGGGTTAGCGAAAAACTGTTTTTT
CDR3aa: CASSLVGTGVSEKLFF

j_gene: TRBJ1-2
v_gene: TRBV29-1
abundance: NA
len: 13
d_gene: NA
CDR3nt: TGCAGCGTTCGGGAAAGGCAGGGAGGGGGCTACACCTTC
CDR3aa: CSVRERQGGGYTF

j_gene: TRBJ1-2
v_gene: TRBV5-4
abundance: NA
len: 14
d_gene: NA
CDR3nt: TGTGCCAGCAGCTTGGGTGCAGTTCCCTATGGCTACACCTTC
CDR3aa: CASSLGAVPYGYTF

j_gene: TRBJ1-5
v_gene: TRBV7-9
abundance: once
len: 14
d_gene: NA
CDR3nt: TGTGCCAGCAGCCAGGACACTGTCAATCAGCCCCAGCATTTT
CDR3aa: CASSQDTVNQPQHF

j_gene: TRBJ1-2
v_gene: TRBV14
abundance: NA
len: 14
d_gene: NA
CDR3nt: TGTGCCAGCAGCCAACAGGGTTCTATGGGAGGCTACACCTTC
CDR3aa: CASSQQGSMGGYTF

j_gene: TRBJ2-3
v_gene: TRBV11-2
abundance: NA
len: 16
d_gene: TRBD2
CDR3nt: TGTGCCAGCAGCCCCTGGACTAGCGGAAGCACAGATACGCAGTATTTT
CDR3aa: CASSPWTSGSTDTQYF

j_gene: TRBJ2-7
v_gene: TRBV28
abundance: NA
len: 12
d_gene: NA
CDR3nt: TGTGCCAGCAGCGGAGACAGGTACGAGCAGTACTTC
CDR3aa: CASSGDRYEQYF

j_gene: TRBJ2-2
v_gene: TRBV30
abundance: NA
len: 11
d_gene: NA
CDR3nt: TGTGCCTGGACTATTGGCGGGGAGCTGTTTTTT
CDR3aa: CAWTIGGELFF

j_gene: TRBJ2-3
v_gene: TRBV7-6
abundance: NA
len: 13
d_gene: NA
CDR3nt: TGTGCCAGCAGCCCCCTTCTGTTGGATACGCAGTATTTT
CDR3aa: CASSPLLLDTQYF

j_gene: TRBJ2-7
v_gene: TRBV27
abundance: once
len: 13
d_gene: NA
CDR3nt: TGTGCCAGCAGGGGACAAGGGGTCTACGAGCAGTACTTC
CDR3aa: CASRGQGVYEQYF

j_gene: TRBJ2-3
v_gene: TRBV30
abundance: NA
len: 13
d_gene: TRBD2
CDR3nt: TGTGCCTGGATACTGAGCGGGGGGGATACGCAGTATTTT
CDR3aa: CAWILSGGDTQYF

j_gene: TRBJ1-3
v_gene: TRBV7-8
abundance: NA
len: 15
d_gene: NA
CDR3nt: TGTGCCAGCAGCCGAGGACAGTCCTCTGGAAACACCATATATTTT
CDR3aa: CASSRGQSSGNTIYF

j_gene: TRBJ1-2
v_gene: TRBV7-3
abundance: NA
len: 15
d_gene: TRBD1
CDR3nt: TGTGCCAGCAGCCTTACCGGGACAGGGGCCACCAGCTACACCTTC
CDR3aa: CASSLTGTGATSYTF

j_gene: TRBJ2-5
v_gene: TRBV20-1
abundance: NA
len: 11
d_gene: NA
CDR3nt: TGCAGTGCTAGAGCAATTGAGACCCAGTACTTC
CDR3aa: CSARAIETQYF

j_gene: TRBJ1-1
v_gene: TRBV10-1
abundance: NA
len: 13
d_gene: TRBD1
CDR3nt: TGCGCCAGCAGCCCGGGACAGGGCAGCGTAGCTTTCTTT
CDR3aa: CASSPGQGSVAFF

j_gene: TRBJ2-1
v_gene: TRBV11-2
abundance: few
len: 15
d_gene: TRBD2
CDR3nt: TGTGCCAGCAGCTCCGTAGCGGGAGGTTTCAATGAGCAGTTCTTC
CDR3aa: CASSSVAGGFNEQFF

j_gene: TRBJ1-1
v_gene: TRBV7-9
abundance: NA
len: 14
d_gene: NA
CDR3nt: TGTGCCAGCAGCTTAGGACGGGAGAACACTGAAGCTTTCTTT
CDR3aa: CASSLGRENTEAFF

j_gene: TRBJ2-7
v_gene: TRBV29-1
abundance: NA
len: 13
d_gene: NA
CDR3nt: TGCAGCGTTGGACGGGGGAGCTCCTACGAGCAGTACTTC
CDR3aa: CSVGRGSSYEQYF

j_gene: TRBJ2-1
v_gene: TRBV10-1
abundance: NA
len: 15
d_gene: NA
CDR3nt: TGCGCCAGCAGTGAGACTCTCCCCCCATACAATGAGCAGTTCTTC
CDR3aa: CASSETLPPYNEQFF

j_gene: TRBJ2-7
v_gene: TRBV21-1
abundance: once
len: 15
d_gene: NA
CDR3nt: TGTGCCAGCAGCTCCCGGGGGGACAGGGCCCACGAGCAGTACTTC
CDR3aa: CASSSRGDRAHEQYF